This entry is about one T cell receptor (beta chain). The data derive from a study of T cell changes during pregnancy in multiple sclerosis. The V and J ends lost 4 bases and 11 bases respectively, with 20 bases between them. This CDR3 is built from 13 residues. Germline V gene lookup returns CDR1 SQVTM and CDR2 ANQGSEA. The protocol was immunoSEQ multiplex PCR, while the TCRdb copy is restricted to in-frame clones and leaves out a portion. The sample shows under 85,000 clones, 90% to 95% of them seen only once. The J gene is TRBJ2-5, the V gene TRBV29-1; D may be TRBD2 (6 bases). This clonotype originated in a female donor with multiple sclerosis, enrolled in a pregnancy study. The sequencing here drew on CD4+ T cells from peripheral blood mononuclear cells, taken before pregnancy. The DNA for the CDR3 is TGCAGCGTTGGCGGCAGGGCGAGTCGGGAGCAGTACTTC. Translating gives CSVGGRASREQYF.